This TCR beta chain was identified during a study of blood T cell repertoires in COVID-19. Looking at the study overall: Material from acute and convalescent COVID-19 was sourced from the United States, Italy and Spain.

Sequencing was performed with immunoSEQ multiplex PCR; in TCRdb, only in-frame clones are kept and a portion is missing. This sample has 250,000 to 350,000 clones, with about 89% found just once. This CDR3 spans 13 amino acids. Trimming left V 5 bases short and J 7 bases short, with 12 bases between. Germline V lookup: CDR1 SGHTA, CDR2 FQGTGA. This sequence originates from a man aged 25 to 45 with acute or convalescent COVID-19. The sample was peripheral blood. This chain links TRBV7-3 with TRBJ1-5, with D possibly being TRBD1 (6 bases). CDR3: CASSAQGGQPQHF. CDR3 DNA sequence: TGTGCCAGCAGCGCACAGGGCGGCCAGCCCCAGCATTTT.